This T cell receptor (beta chain) was recorded in a study of shared clonotypes between healthy human individuals (dated by TCRdb to about 2020). About the full investigation: The cohort comprised a couple of women and a few men aged 18 to 49 years. Different laboratories and diverse techniques were used to prepare libraries and sequence TCR repertoires, to increase sequencing depth and limit assay-specific biases. Per donor, three plates each were used for CD4 naive and CD4 memory, two for CD8 naive, and one for CD8 memory. Blood TCR repertoires of about five healthy adults were deeply sequenced to estimate repertoire size and the extent of clonotype sharing between individuals. Per donor, leukapheresis produced somewhere between about 0.85 and 9.5 billion PBMCs. Summary of the overall study and its limitations: Pairwise subsampling led to the expectation that sequencing depth would affect the degree of clonotype sharing among donors. Incomplete sequencing was indicated by rarefaction of sorted-subset datasets, despite the large sequencing depth. Clonotypes shared by all four sorted-subset donors showed higher generation probabilities than non-shared clonotypes. Larger estimated clonotype richness was generally found for naive subsets than for memory subsets. Sampling was limited to blood, and TCR repertoires in tissue likely differ from TCR repertoires in blood. Across four donors, about 4.5% of naive CD4, 3% to 4% of naive CD8, around 2.5% of memory CD4, and approximately 0.4% of memory CD8 clonotypes were shared. Because the study included a small number of donors, the genetic and exposure-history diversity represented was limited.

Using the deep immunoSEQ assay, multiplex PCR amplified TCR CDR3 regions from genomic DNA. Extracted genomic DNA from each cell subset was spread evenly across all wells of several immunoSEQ 96-well plates, with each plate serving as a replicate. For sorted subsets, roughly 190 ng of genomic DNA, equivalent to 25,000 to 35,000 T cell genomes, went into each replicate PCR. The purified libraries were quantified using a Qubit 3.0 fluorometer, sized with a Bioanalyzer 2100, and then quantified again using the KAPA Library Quantification kit. Every immunoSEQ 96-well plate was sequenced on a dedicated single-read 150-cycle Illumina NextSeq 550 flow cell. Concerning the study's data processing: Because the immunoSEQ output included only junctional sequences and no quality scores, the filtering could not be the same as the filtering used for full-length reads. To assign V/J genes and CDR3, sequences were annotated against IMGT germline references using PyIR, a Python wrapper for IgBLAST v1.9. Reads were removed for weak V/J assignments (E-value above 1e-6), missing CDR3, stop codons, out-of-frame junctions, or ambiguous translated residues. V3J clonotypes were defined as sequences sharing an identical inferred V gene, J gene, and CDR3 amino acid sequence. Percentage overlap between repertoires was computed as shared unique clonotypes divided by the size of the smaller repertoire. Richness of each repertoire was evaluated using RTK rarefaction, the Chao1 estimator, and Recon v2.1 estimates of unobserved clonotypes. Generation probabilities for all TCRbeta clonotypes obtained by the gDNA method from several donors were computed using OLGA. TCRdb took over this immuneACCESS table, retaining in-frame rearrangements with V and J assigned. Such tables are incomplete; in checked studies, under half of the missing clones stem from an unresolved V gene, and the remainder is unexplained. From that table come the V and J calls and clone size; the DNA was used to work out D and trimming. Present in this sample are 2 million to 2.5 million clones, approximately 93% of which were seen just once. The ten largest account for around 0.4% of the sample.

Healthy HIV-negative adults with no recently reported acute infections or vaccinations were included as donors. Only Caucasian adults living in Nashville, Tennessee, USA were represented among the donors. CD4+ T cells were enriched through magnetic negative selection, after which naive cells were positively selected on CD45RA and the remaining negative fraction served as the memory subset. Blood was obtained by leukapheresis, after which PBMCs were separated by Ficoll-Histopaque density gradient centrifugation and cryopreserved in liquid nitrogen vapor phase. Analytical flow cytometry was used to check the purity and quantity of each magnetically sorted T cell population. Genomic DNA was isolated from every sorted fraction and measured by UV absorbance on a Nanodrop 2000c. A word on this clone: What antigen it recognizes has not been identified. It has no much larger one-base neighbor in the sample; base qualities were not kept.

The CDR3, cysteine through phenylalanine, is 15 amino acids long. The CDR3 DNA has 45 bases and is translated from base 1. CDR1 and CDR2, per the germline V gene, are SNHLY and FYNNEI. V is trimmed back by 6 bases and J by 2 bases, and the junction contains 8 bases that no gene match accounts for. This TCR derives from a man younger than 35 in good health. Some clones in this sample may be carry-over from other donors' samples. The chain links TRBV2 with TRBJ2-7; 9 middle bases align to TRBD2. Specimen: naive CD4+ T cells from PBMCs. Interpreted using the paper, the cell subset or site label stands for: CD45RA+ positively selected. The base sequence is TGTGCCAGCAGCCCCCTGACTAGCGGTCCCTACGAGCAGTACTTC. The resulting protein is CASSPLTSGPYEQYF.